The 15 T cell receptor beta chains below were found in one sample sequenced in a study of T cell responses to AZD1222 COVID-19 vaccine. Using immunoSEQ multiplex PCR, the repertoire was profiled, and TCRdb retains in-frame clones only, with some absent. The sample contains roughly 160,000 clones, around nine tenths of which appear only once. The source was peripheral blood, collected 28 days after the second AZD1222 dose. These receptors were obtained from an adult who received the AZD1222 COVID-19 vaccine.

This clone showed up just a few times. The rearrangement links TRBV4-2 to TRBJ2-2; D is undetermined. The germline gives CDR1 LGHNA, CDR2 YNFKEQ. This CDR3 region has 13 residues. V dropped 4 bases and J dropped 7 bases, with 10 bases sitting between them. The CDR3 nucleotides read TGTGCCAGCAGCCCTACCTGGGGCGGGGAGCTGTTTTTT. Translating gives CASSPTWGGELFF.

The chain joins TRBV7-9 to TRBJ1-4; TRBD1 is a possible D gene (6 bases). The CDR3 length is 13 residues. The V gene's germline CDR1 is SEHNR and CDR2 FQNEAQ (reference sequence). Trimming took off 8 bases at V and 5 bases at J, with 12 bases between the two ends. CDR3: CASSGQGNEKLFF. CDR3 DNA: TGTGCCAGCTCTGGGCAGGGGAATGAAAAACTGTTTTTT.

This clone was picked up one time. The CDR3 reads CASKGFGMNTEAFF. In DNA, the CDR3 is TGTGCCAGCAAGGGGTTTGGAATGAACACTGAAGCTTTCTTT. The chain carries TRBV27 and TRBJ1-1, with D perhaps matching TRBD1 (5 bases). Trimming cost V 7 bases and J 0 bases, with 12 bases left between them. Germline CDR1 is MNHEY and CDR2 is SMNVEV (reference sequence). The CDR3 is 14 residues long.

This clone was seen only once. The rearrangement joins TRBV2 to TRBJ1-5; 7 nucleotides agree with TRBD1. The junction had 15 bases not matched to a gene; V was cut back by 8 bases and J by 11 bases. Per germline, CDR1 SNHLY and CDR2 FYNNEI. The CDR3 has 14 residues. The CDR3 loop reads CASRDTVQGIAQHF. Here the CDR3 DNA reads TGTGCCAGCCGAGACACTGTACAGGGGATAGCCCAGCATTTT.

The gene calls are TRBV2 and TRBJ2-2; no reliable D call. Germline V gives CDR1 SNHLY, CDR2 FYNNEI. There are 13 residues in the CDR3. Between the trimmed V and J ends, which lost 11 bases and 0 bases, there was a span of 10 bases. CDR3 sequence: CASNPPNTGELFF. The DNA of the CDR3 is TGTGCCTCCAATCCACCGAACACCGGGGAGCTGTTTTTT.

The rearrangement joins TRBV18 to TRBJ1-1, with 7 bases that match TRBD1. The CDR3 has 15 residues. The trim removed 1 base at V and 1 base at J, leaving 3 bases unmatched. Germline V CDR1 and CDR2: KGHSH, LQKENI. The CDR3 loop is CASSPLQGQNTEAFF. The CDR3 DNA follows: TGTGCCAGCTCACCACTACAGGGGCAGAACACTGAAGCTTTCTTT.

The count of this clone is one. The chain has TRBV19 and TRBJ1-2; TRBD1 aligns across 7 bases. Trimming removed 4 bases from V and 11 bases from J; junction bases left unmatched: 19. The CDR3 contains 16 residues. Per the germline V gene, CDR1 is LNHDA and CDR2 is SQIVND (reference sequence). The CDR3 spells CASSTLKTGIFTPYTF. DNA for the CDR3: TGTGCCAGTAGTACACTTAAGACAGGGATCTTCACCCCGTACACCTTC.

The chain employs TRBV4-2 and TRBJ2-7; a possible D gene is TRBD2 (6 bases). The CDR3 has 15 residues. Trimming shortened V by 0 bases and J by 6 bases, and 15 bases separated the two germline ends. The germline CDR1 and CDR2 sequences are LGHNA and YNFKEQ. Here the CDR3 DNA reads TGTGCCAGCAGCCAAGATCAAGGAGGGCAAGGCGAGCAGTACTTC. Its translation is CASSQDQGGQGEQYF.

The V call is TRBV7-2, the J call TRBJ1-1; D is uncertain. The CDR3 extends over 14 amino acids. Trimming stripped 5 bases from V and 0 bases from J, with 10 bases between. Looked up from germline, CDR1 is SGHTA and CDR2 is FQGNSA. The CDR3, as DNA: TGTGCCAGCAGCCCTAGACCCATGAACACTGAAGCTTTCTTT. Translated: CASSPRPMNTEAFF.

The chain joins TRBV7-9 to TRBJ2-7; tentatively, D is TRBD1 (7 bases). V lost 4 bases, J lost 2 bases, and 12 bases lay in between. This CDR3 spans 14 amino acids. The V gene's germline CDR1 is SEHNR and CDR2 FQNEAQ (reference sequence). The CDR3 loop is CASSSQGGAYEQYF. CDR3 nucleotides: TGTGCCAGCAGCTCGCAGGGGGGCGCCTACGAGCAGTACTTC.

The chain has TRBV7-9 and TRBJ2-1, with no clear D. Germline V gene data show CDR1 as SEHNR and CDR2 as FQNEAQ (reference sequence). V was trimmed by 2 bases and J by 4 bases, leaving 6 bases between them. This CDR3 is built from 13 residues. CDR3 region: CASSLPIYNEQFF. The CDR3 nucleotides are TGTGCCAGCAGCTTACCCATTTACAATGAGCAGTTCTTC.

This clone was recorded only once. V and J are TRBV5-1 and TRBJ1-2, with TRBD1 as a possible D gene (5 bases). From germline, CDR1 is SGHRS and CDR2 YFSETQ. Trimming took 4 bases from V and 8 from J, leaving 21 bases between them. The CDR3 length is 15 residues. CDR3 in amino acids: CASSQAGGPLKGYTF. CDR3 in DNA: TGCGCCAGCAGCCAGGCTGGGGGTCCCTTAAAAGGCTACACCTTC.

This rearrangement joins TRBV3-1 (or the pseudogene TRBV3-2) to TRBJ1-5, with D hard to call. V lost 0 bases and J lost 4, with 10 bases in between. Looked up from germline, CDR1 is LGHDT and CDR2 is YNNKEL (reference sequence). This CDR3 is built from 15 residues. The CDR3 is CASSQDLGRNQPQHF. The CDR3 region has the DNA TGTGCCAGCAGCCAAGATCTCGGCAGAAATCAGCCCCAGCATTTT.

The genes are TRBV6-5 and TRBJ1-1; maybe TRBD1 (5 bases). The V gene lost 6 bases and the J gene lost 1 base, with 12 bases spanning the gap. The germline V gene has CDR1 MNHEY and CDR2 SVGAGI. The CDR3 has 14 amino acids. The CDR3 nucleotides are TGTGCCAGCAGCTCGGGGCAGACGAACACTGAAGCTTTCTTT. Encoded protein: CASSSGQTNTEAFF.

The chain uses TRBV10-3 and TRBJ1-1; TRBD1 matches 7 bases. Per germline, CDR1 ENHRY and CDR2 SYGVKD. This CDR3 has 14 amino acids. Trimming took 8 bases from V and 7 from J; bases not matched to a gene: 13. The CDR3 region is CAIGRQGLGVEAFF. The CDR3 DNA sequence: TGTGCCATCGGGAGACAGGGTTTGGGAGTTGAAGCTTTCTTT.